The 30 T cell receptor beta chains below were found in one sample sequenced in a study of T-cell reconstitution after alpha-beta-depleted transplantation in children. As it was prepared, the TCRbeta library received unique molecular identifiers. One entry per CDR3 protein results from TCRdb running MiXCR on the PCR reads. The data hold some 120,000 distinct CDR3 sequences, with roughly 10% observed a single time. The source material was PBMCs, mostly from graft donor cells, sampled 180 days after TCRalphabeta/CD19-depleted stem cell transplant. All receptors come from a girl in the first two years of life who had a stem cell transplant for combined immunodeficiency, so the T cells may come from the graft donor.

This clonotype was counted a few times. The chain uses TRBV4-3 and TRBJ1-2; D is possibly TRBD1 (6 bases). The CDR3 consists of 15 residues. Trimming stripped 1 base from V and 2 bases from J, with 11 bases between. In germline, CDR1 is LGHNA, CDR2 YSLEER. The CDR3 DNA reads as TGCGCCAGCAGCCAAGTGGCAGGGGAGAACTATGGCTACACCTTC. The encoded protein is CASSQVAGENYGYTF.

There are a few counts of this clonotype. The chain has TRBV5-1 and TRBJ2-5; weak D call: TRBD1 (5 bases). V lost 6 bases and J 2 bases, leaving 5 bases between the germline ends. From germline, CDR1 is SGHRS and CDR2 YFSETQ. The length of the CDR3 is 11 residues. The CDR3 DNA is TGCGCCAGCACAGGGCAAGAGACCCAGTACTTC. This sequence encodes CASTGQETQYF.

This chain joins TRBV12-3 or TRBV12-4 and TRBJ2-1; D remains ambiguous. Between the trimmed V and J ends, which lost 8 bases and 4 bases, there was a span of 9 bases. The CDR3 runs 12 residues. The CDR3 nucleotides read TGTGCCAGCGTATTAGCTTACAATGAGCAGTTCTTC. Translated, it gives CASVLAYNEQFF.

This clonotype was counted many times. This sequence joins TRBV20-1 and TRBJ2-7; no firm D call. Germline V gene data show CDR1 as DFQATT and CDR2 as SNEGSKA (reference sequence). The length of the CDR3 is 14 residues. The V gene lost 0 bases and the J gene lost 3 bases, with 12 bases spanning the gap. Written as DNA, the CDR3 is TGCAGTGCTAGAGATCGTGGCAGCCTCTACGAGCAGTACTTC. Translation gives CSARDRGSLYEQYF.

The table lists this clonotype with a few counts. The CDR3 DNA sequence: TGTGCCTGGAGTGTACGGGTTGACTATGGCTACACCTTC. Translated: CAWSVRVDYGYTF. The chain uses TRBV30 and TRBJ1-2, with D uncertain. Germline V lookup: CDR1 GTSNPN, CDR2 SVGIG (reference sequence). The CDR3 has 13 amino acids. V was pared by 0 bases and J by 3 bases, with 8 bases between.

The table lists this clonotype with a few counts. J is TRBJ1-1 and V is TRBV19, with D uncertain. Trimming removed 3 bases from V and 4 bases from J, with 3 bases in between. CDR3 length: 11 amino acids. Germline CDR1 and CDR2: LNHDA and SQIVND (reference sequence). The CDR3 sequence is CASSMSTEAFF. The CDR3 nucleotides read TGTGCCAGTAGTATGAGCACTGAAGCTTTCTTT.

CDR3 region: CASSGWDSINTGELFF. The CDR3 DNA sequence: TGTGCCAGCAGTGGATGGGACAGCATAAACACCGGGGAGCTGTTTTTT. The chain is built from TRBV12-3 or TRBV12-4 and TRBJ2-2, with 7 bases fitting TRBD1. V gave up 5 bases and J gave up 2 bases; unmatched junction bases: 8. The CDR3 spans 16 residues.

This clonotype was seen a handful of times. This CDR3 is CASSRSLSNQPQHF. CDR3 nucleotides: TGTGCCAGCAGCAGGTCCCTTAGCAATCAGCCCCAGCATTTT. The rearrangement joins TRBV12-3 or TRBV12-4 to TRBJ1-5; D not certain. CDR3 length: 14 residues. The V end lost 6 bases, the J end lost 0 bases, and 9 bases lay between the germline ends.

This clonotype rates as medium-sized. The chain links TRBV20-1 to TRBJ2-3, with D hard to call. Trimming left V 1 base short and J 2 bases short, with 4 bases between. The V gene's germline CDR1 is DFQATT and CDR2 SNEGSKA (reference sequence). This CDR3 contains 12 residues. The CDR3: CSARGVTDTQYF. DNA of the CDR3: TGCAGTGCTAGAGGGGTCACAGATACGCAGTATTTT.

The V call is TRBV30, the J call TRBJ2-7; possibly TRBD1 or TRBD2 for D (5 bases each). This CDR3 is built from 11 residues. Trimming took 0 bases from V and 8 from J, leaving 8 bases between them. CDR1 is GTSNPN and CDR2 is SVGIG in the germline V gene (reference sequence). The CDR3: CAWSVEGKQYF. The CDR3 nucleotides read TGTGCCTGGAGTGTAGAGGGGAAGCAGTACTTC.

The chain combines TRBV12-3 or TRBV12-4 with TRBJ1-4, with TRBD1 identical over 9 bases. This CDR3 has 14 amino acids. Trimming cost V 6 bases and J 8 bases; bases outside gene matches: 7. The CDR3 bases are TGTGCCAGCAGCGGGGACAGGGTGAGAGAAAAACTGTTTTTT. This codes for CASSGDRVREKLFF.

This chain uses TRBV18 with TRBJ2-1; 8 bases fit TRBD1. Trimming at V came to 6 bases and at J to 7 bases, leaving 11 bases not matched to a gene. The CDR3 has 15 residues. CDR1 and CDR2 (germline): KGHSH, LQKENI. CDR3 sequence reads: CASSQTTGVGNEQFF. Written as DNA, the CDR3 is TGTGCCAGCTCCCAGACGACAGGGGTCGGGAATGAGCAGTTCTTC.

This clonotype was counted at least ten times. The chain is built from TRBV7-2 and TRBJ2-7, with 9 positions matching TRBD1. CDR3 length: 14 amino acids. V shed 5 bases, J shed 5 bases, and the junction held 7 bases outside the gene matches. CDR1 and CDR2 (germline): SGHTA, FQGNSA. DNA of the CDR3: TGTGCCAGCAGCCTAATGTGGACAGGGGACGAGCAGTACTTC. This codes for CASSLMWTGDEQYF.

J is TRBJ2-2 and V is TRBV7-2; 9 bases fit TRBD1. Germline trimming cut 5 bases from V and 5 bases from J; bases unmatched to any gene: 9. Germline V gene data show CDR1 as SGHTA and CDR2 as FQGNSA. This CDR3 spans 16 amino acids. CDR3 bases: TGTGCCAGCAGCCCACGGCCCGGGACAGGGACCGGGGAGCTGTTTTTT. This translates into CASSPRPGTGTGELFF.

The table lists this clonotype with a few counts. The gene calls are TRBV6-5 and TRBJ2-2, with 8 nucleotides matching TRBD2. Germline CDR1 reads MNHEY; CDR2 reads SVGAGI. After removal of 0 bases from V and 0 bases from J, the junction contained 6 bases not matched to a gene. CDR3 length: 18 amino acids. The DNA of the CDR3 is TGTGCCAGCAGTTACTCAAGATCTAGCGGGCCGAACACCGGGGAGCTGTTTTTT. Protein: CASSYSRSSGPNTGELFF.

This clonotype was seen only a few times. The CDR3 DNA follows: TGTGCCATCAGTGCCGGGACTAGCGGGAGATATGAGCAGTTCTTC. Translating it yields CAISAGTSGRYEQFF. This chain joins TRBV10-3 and TRBJ2-1; TRBD2 matches at 14 bases. Germline trimming cut 4 bases from V and 8 bases from J; bases unmatched to any gene: 4. The CDR3 sequence is 15 residues long. CDR1 ENHRY and CDR2 SYGVKD come from the germline V gene.

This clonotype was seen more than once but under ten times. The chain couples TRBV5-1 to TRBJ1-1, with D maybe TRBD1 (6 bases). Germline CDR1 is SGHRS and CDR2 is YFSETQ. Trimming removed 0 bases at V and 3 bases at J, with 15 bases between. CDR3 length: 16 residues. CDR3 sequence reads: CASSLAPGTPYTEAFF. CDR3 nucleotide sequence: TGCGCCAGCAGCTTGGCTCCCGGGACACCGTACACTGAAGCTTTCTTT.

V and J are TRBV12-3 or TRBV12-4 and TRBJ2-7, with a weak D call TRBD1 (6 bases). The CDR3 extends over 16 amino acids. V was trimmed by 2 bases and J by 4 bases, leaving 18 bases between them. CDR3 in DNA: TGTGCCAGCAGTTTAAAGGGCCCAGGGGCTAGGTACGAGCAGTACTTC. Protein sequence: CASSLKGPGARYEQYF.

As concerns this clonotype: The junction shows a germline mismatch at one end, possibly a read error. The chain's CDR3 is CASRLGAGAYEQYF. DNA of the CDR3: TGCGCCAGCAGGTTGGGGGCAGGGGCCTACGAGCAGTACTTC. V gene TRBV5-1 combines with J gene TRBJ2-7, with a tentative D call TRBD1 (6 bases). Germline V gene data show CDR1 as SGHRS and CDR2 as YFSETQ. The CDR3 consists of 14 residues. Full variable domain (outside the CDR3, taken from reference TRBV5-1 and TRBJ2-7): KAGVTQTPRYLIKTRGQQVTLSCSPISGHRSVSWYQQTPGQGLQFLFEYFSETQRNKGNFPGRFSGRQFSNSRSEMNVSTLELGDSALYLCASRLGAGAYEQYFGPGTRLTVT.

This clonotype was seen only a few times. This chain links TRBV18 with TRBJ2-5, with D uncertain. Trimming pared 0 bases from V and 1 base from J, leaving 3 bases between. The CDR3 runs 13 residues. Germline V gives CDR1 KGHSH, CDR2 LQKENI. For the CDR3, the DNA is TGTGCCAGCTCACCACCGTCCCAAGAGACCCAGTACTTC. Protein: CASSPPSQETQYF.

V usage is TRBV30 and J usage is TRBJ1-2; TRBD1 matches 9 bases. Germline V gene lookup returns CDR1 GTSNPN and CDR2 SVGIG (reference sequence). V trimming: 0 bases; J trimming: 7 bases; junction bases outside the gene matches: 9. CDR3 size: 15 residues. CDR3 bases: TGTGCCTGGAGTGTACTAGGACAGGGGAGATTTGGCTACACCTTC. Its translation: CAWSVLGQGRFGYTF.

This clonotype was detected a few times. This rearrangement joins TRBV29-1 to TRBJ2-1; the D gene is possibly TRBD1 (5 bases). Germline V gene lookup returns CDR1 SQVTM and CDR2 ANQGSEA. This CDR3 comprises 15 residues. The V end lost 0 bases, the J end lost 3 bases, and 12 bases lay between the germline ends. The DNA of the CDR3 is TGCAGCGTTGAAGATCCAGGGCTTCGCTACAATGAGCAGTTCTTC. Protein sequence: CSVEDPGLRYNEQFF.

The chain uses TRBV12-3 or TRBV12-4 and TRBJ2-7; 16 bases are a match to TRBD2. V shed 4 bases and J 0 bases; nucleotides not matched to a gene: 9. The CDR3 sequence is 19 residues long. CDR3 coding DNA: TGTGCCAGCAGTTCGTCTCCGGGACTAGCGGGAGGGAGCTCCTACGAGCAGTACTTC. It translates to CASSSSPGLAGGSSYEQYF.

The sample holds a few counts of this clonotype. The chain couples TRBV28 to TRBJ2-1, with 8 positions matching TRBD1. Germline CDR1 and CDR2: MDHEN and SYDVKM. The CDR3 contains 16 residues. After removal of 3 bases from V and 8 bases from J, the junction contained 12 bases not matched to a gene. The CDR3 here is CASSFGSGRGRDEQFF. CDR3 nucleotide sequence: TGTGCCAGCAGTTTCGGGTCCGGCAGGGGGCGGGATGAGCAGTTCTTC. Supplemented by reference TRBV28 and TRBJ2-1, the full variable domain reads DVKVTQSSRYLVKRTGEKVFLECVQDMDHENMFWYRQDPGLGLRLIYFSYDVKMKEKGDIPEGYSVSREKKERFSLILESASTNQTSMYLCASSFGSGRGRDEQFFGPGTRLTVL.

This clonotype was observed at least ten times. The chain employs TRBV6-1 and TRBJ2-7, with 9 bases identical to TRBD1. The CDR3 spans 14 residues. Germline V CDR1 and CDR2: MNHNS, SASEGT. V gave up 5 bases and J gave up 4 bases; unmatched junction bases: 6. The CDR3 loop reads CASSPGTGLYEQYF. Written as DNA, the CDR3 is TGTGCCAGCAGTCCCGGGACAGGGCTATACGAGCAGTACTTC.

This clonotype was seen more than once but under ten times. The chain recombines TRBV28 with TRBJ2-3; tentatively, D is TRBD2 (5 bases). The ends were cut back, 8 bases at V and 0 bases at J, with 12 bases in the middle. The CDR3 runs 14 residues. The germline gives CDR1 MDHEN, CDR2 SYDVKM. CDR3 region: CASRWGDSTDTQYF. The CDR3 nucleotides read TGTGCCAGCCGATGGGGAGATAGCACAGATACGCAGTATTTT.

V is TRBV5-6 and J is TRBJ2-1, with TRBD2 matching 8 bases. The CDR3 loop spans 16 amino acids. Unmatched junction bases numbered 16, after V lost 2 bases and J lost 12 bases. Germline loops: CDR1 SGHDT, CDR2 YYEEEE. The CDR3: CASSFSQKPGTRRQFF. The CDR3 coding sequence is TGTGCCAGCAGCTTTTCCCAAAAACCCGGGACTAGAAGGCAGTTCTTC.

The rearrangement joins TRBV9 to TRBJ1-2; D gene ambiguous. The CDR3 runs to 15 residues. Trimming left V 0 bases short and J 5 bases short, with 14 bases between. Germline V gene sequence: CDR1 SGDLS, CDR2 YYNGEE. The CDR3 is CASSVDWNNWYGYTF. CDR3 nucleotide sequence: TGTGCCAGCAGCGTAGATTGGAATAACTGGTATGGCTACACCTTC.

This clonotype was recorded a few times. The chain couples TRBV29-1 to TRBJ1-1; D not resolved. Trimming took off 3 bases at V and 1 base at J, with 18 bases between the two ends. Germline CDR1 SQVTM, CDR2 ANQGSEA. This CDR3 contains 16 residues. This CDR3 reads CSVEGRSLLGNTEAFF. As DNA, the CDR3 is TGCAGCGTTGAGGGCAGGAGCCTCTTGGGGAACACTGAAGCTTTCTTT.

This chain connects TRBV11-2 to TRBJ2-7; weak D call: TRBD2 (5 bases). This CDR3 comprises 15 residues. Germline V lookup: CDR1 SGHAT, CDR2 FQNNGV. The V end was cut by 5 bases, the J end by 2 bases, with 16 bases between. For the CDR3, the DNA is TGTGCCAGCAGCCCCCGGTTCGGAGCGGCCTACGAGCAGTACTTC. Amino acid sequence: CASSPRFGAAYEQYF.